The clone carrying this T cell receptor (beta chain) has only one observation. Its cognate antigen is unknown. The same CDR3 is also encoded by other DNA sequences in this sample. The data stem from a study of cytomegalovirus exposure and HLA in healthy donors. Trimming cost V 4 bases and J 4 bases; bases outside gene matches: 3. Germline V gene lookup returns CDR1 SGHDT and CDR2 YYEEEE. This CDR3 spans 13 amino acids. A multiplex PCR was run with 60 Vbeta primers and 13 Jbeta primers. Using immunoSEQ multiplex PCR, the repertoire was profiled, and TCRdb retains in-frame clones only, with some absent. In the table there are 150,000 to 200,000 clones, around 62% of which are singletons. The study's findings and limits: Reportedly, diagnosis of cytomegalovirus status by the classifier showed high specificity and sensitivity. In vitro testing confirmed a few CMV-associated chains as specific for CMV antigens.

The specimen sequenced was PBMCs. This clonotype was obtained from a man aged 35 to 55 in good health and CMV-seronegative. This chain uses TRBV5-6 with TRBJ2-7; 9 bases fit TRBD1. The CDR3 spells CASSRDRVYEQYF. CDR3 nucleotide sequence: TGTGCCAGCAGCCGGGACAGGGTGTACGAGCAGTACTTC.